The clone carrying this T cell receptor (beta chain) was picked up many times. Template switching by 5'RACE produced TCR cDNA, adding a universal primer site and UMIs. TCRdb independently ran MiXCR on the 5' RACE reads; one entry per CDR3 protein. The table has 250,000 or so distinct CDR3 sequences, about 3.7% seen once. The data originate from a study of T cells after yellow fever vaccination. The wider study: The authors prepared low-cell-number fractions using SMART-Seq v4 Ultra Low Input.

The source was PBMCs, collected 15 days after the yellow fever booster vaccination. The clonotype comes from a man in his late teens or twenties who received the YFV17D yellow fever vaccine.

The CDR3 bases are TGTGCCAGCAGCGTAACGGGACAGGGGAGGACTGAAGCTTTCTTT. Protein sequence: CASSVTGQGRTEAFF. V is TRBV7-2 and J is TRBJ1-1; 10 bases line up with TRBD1. The germline V gene has CDR1 SGHTA and CDR2 FQGNSA. Trimming took 5 bases from V and 5 from J; bases not matched to a gene: 8. The CDR3 has 15 amino acids.